This TCR beta chain comes out of a study of CD8+ T cells in alopecia areata. Extracted RNA was reverse transcribed into cDNA, the sequencing template. TCRdb's copy holds only in-frame clones and misses some; the assay was immunoSEQ multiplex PCR. Altogether about 97,000 clones are present, around 38% being singletons, with the ten largest covering approximately 1.5%. The V and J ends lost 6 bases and 5 bases, in that order; junction bases with no gene match: 7. Germline V gene lookup returns CDR1 MNHNS and CDR2 SASEGT. The CDR3 consists of 15 residues. The TCR was taken from a human donor with alopecia areata. This chain links TRBV6-1 with TRBJ2-1, with TRBD2 matching 10 bases. The sample comprised CD4+ T cells sorted from blood. CDR3 protein: CASRGGLAKNNEQFF. CDR3 nucleotide sequence: TGTGCCAGCAGAGGGGGACTAGCGAAAAACAATGAGCAGTTCTTC.